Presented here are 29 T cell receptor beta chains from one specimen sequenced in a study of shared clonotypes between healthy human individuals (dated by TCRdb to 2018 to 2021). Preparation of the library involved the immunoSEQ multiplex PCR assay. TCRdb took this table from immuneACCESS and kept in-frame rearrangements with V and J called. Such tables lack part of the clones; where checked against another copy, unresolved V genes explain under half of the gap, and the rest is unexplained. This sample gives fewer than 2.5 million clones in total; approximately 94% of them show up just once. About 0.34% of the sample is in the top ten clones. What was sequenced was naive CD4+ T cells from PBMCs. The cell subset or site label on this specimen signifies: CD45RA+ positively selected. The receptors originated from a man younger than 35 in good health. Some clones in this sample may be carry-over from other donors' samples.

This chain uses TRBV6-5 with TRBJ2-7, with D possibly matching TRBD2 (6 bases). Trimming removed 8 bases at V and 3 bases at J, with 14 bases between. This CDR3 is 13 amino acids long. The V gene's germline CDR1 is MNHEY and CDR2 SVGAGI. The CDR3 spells CASRPSENYEQYF. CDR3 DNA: TGTGCCAGCCGGCCTAGCGAAAACTACGAGCAGTACTTC.

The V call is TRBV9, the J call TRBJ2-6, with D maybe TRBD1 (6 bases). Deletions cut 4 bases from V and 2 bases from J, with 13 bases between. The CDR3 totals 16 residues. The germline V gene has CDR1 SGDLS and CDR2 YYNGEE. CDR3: CASSTQGAPGANVLTF. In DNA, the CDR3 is TGTGCCAGCAGCACACAGGGAGCCCCTGGGGCCAACGTCCTGACTTTC.

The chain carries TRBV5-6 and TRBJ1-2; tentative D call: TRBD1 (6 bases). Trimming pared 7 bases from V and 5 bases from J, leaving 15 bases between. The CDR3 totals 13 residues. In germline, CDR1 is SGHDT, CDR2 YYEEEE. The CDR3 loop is CASRSDRFYGYTF. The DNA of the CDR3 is TGTGCCAGCCGATCGGACAGATTTTATGGCTACACCTTC. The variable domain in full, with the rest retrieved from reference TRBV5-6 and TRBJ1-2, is DAGVTQSPTHLIKTRGQQVTLRCSPKSGHDTVSWYQQALGQGPQFIFQYYEEEERQRGNFPDRFSGHQFPNYSSELNVNALLLGDSALYLCASRSDRFYGYTFGSGTRLTVV.

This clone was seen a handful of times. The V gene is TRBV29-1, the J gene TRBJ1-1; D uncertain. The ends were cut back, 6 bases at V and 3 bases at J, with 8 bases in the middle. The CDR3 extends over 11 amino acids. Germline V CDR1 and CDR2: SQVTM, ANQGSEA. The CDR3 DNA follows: TGCAGCGTCCGAGCTGACACTGAAGCTTTCTTT. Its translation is CSVRADTEAFF.

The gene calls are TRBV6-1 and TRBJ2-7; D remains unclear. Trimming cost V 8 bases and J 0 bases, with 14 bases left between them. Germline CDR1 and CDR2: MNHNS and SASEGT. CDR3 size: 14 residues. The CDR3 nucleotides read TGTGCCAGCGTTGTGGAACGAGGCTCCTACGAGCAGTACTTC. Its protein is CASVVERGSYEQYF.

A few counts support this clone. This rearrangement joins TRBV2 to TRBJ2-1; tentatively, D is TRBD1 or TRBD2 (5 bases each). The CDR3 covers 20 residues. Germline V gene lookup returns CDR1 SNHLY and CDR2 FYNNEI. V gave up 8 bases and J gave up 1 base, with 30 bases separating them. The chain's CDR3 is CASSLGPGASRYISYNEQFF. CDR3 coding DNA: TGTGCCAGCTCCCTCGGCCCCGGGGCTAGCAGATATATTTCCTACAATGAGCAGTTCTTC.

The CDR3 region is CASSPRGADNNEQYF. The CDR3 nucleotides read TGTGCCAGCAGCCCCCGGGGGGCTGATAACAACGAGCAGTACTTC. The chain couples TRBV6-6 to TRBJ2-7; D may be TRBD2 (7 bases). Germline V gene lookup returns CDR1 MNHNY and CDR2 SVGAGI (reference sequence). The CDR3 extends over 15 amino acids. Trimming took off 6 bases at V and 5 bases at J, with 20 bases between the two ends.

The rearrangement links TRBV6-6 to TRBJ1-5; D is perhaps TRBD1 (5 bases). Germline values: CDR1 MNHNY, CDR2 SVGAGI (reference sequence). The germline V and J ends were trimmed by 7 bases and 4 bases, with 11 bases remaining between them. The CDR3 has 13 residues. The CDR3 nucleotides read TGTGCCAGCACCCAGAGGGGTAATCAGCCCCAGCATTTT. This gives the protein CASTQRGNQPQHF.

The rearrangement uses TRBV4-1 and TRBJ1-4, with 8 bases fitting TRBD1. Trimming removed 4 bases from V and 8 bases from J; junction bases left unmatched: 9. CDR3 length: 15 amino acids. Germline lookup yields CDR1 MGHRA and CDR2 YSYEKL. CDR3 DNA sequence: TGCGCCAGCAGCCCAGGGACAGGTGGGGGGGAAAAACTGTTTTTT. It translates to CASSPGTGGGEKLFF.

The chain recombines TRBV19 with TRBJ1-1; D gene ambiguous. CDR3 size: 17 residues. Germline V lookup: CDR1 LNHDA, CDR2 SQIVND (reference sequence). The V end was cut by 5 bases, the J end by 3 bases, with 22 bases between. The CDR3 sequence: CASSPPPLGRLHTEAFF. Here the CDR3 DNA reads TGTGCCAGTAGTCCACCCCCCCTAGGCCGGCTCCACACTGAAGCTTTCTTT.

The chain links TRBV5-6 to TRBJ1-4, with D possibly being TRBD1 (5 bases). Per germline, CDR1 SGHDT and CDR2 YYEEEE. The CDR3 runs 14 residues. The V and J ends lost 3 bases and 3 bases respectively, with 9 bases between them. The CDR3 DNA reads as TGTGCCAGCAGCTACCTGGGGGCTAATGAAAAACTGTTTTTT. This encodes CASSYLGANEKLFF.

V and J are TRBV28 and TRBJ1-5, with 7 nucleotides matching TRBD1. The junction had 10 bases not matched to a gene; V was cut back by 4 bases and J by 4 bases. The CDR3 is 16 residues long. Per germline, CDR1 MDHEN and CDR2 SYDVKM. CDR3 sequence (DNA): TGTGCCAGCAGTTCTCTGACAGGGTACTTGAATCAGCCCCAGCATTTT. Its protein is CASSSLTGYLNQPQHF.

CDR3 residues: CASSVEEGTSGTGELFF. CDR3 coding DNA: TGTGCCAGCAGCGTAGAGGAGGGGACTAGCGGGACCGGGGAGCTGTTTTTT. The V gene is TRBV9, the J gene TRBJ2-2, with 12 nucleotides matching TRBD2. The length of the CDR3 is 17 residues. V lost 0 bases and J lost 5; bases outside the gene matches: 5. Germline CDR1 and CDR2: SGDLS and YYNGEE.

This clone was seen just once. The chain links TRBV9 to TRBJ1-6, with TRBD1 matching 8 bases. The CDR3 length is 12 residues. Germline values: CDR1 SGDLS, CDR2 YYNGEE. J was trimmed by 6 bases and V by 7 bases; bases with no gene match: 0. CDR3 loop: CASGQGNSPLHF. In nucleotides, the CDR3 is TGTGCCAGCGGACAGGGTAATTCACCCCTCCACTTT.

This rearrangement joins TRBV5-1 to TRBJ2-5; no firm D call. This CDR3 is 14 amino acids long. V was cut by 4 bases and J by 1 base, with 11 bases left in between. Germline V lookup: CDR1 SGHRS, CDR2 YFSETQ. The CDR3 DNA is TGCGCCAGCAGCCCCATAAGTAGCCAAGAGACCCAGTACTTC. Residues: CASSPISSQETQYF.

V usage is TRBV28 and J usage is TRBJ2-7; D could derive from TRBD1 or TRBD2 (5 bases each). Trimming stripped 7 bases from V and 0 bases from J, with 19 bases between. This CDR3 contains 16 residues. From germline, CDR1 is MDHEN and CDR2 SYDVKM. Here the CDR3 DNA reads TGTGCCAGCAACCCTACCCCAGGGAGCCGCTCCTACGAGCAGTACTTC. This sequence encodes CASNPTPGSRSYEQYF.

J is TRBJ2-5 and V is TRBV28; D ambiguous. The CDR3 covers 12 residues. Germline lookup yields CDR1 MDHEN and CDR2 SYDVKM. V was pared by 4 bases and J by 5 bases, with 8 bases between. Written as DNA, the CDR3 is TGTGCCAGCAGTTATGCCTCGGAGACCCAGTACTTC. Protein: CASSYASETQYF.

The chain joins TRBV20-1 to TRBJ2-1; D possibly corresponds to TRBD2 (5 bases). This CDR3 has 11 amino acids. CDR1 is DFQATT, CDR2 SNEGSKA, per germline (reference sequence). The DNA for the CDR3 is TGCAGCACTAGCTCCTACAATGAGCAGTTCTTC. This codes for CSTSSYNEQFF.

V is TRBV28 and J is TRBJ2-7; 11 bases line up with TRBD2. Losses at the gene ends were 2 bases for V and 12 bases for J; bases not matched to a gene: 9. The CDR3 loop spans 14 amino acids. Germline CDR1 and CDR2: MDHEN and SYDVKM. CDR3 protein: CASSLTSGSWRGYF. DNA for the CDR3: TGTGCCAGCAGTTTAACTAGCGGGAGTTGGCGAGGGTACTTC.

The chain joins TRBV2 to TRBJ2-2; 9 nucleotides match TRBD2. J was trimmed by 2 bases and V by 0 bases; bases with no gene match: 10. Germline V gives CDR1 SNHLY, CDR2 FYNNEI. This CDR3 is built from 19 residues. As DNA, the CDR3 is TGTGCCAGCAGTGAAGCGCCAAGCCCTAGCGGGACTAACACCGGGGAGCTGTTTTTT. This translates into CASSEAPSPSGTNTGELFF. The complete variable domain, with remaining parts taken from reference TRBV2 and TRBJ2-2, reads EPEVTQTPSHQVTQMGQEVILRCVPISNHLYFYWYRQILGQKVEFLVSFYNNEISEKSEIFDDQFSVERPDGSNFTLKIRSTKLEDSAMYFCASSEAPSPSGTNTGELFFGEGSRLTVL.

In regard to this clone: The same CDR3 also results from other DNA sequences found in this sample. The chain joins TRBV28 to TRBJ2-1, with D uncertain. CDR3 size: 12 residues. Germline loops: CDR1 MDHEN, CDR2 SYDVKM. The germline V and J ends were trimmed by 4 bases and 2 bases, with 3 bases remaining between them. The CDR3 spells CASSSTYNEQFF. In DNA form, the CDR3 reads TGTGCCAGCAGTTCGACCTACAATGAGCAGTTCTTC.

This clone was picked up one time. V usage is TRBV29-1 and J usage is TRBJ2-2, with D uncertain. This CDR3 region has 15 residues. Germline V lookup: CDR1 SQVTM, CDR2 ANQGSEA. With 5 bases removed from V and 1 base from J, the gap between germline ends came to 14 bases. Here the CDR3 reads CSVQVGLLNTGELFF. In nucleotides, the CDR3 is TGCAGCGTTCAAGTAGGCTTACTGAACACCGGGGAGCTGTTTTTT.

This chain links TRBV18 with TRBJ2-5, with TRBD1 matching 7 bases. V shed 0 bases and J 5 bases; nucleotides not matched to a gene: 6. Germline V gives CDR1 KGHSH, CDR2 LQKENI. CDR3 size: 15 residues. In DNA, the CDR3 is TGTGCCAGCTCACCACCGGGACAGCGAGTGGAGACCCAGTACTTC. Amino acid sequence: CASSPPGQRVETQYF.

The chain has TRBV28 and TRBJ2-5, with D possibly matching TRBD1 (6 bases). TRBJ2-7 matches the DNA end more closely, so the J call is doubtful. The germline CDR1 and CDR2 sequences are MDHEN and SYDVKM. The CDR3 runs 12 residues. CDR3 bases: TGTGCCAGCGGGACACGATACTACGAGCAGTACTTC. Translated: CASGTRYYEQYF.

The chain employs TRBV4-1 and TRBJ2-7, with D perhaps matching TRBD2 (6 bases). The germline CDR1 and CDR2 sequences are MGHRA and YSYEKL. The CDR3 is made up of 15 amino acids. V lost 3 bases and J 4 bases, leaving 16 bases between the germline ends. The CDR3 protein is CASSHPAGGIYEQYF. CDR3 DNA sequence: TGCGCCAGCAGCCACCCGGCCGGGGGAATTTACGAGCAGTACTTC.

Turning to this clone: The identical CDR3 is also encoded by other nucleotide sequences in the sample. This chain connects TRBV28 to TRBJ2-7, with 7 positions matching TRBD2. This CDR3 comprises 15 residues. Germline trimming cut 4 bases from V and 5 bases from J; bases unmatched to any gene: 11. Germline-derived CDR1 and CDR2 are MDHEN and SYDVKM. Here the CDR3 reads CASSSLRRELHEQYF. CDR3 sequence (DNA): TGTGCCAGCAGTTCCCTTCGGCGGGAGCTTCACGAGCAGTACTTC. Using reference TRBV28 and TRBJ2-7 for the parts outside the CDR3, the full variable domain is DVKVTQSSRYLVKRTGEKVFLECVQDMDHENMFWYRQDPGLGLRLIYFSYDVKMKEKGDIPEGYSVSREKKERFSLILESASTNQTSMYLCASSSLRRELHEQYFGPGTRLTVT.

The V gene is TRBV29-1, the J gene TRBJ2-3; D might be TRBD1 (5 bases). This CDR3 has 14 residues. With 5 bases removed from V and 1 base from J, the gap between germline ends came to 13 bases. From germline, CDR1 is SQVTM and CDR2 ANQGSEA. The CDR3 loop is CSVSQGPGTDTQYF. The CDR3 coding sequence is TGCAGCGTTAGCCAGGGTCCCGGCACAGATACGCAGTATTTT.

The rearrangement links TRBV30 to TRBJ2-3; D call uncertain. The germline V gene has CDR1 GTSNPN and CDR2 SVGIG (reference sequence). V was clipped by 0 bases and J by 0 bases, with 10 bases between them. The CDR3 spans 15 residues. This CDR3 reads CAWSVWSGSTDTQYF. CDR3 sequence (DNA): TGTGCCTGGAGTGTTTGGTCCGGAAGCACAGATACGCAGTATTTT.

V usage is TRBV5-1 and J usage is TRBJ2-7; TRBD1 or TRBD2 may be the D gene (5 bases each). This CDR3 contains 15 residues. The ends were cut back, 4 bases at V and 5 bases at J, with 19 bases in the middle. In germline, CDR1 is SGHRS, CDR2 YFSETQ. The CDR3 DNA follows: TGCGCCAGCAGCCCCGGTGGGGCTAGCTTCCACGAGCAGTACTTC. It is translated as CASSPGGASFHEQYF.